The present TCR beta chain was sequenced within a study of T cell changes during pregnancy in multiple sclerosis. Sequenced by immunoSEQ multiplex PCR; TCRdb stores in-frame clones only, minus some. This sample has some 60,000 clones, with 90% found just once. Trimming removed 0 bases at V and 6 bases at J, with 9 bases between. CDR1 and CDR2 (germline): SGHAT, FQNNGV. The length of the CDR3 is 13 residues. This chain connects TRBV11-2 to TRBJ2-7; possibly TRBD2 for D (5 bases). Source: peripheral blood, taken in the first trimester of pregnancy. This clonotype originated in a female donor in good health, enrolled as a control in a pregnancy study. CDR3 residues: CASSLESRGEQYF. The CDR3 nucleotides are TGTGCCAGCAGCTTAGAATCCCGGGGCGAGCAGTACTTC.